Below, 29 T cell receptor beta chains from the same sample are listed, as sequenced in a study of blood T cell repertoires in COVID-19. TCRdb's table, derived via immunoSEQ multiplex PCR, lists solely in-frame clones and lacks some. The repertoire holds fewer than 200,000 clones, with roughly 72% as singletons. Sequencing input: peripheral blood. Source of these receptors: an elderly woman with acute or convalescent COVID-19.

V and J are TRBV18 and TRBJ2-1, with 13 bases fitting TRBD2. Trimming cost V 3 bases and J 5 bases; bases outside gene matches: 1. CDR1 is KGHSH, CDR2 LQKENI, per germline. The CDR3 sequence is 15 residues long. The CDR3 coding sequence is TGTGCCAGCTCACCGACTAGCGGGGGGCACAATGAGCAGTTCTTC. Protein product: CASSPTSGGHNEQFF.

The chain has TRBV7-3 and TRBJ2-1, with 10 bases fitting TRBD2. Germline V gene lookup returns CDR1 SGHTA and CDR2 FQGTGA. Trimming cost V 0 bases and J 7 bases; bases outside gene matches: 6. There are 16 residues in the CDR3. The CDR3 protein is CASSLTAPSGGNEQFF. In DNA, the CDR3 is TGTGCCAGCAGCTTAACGGCGCCTAGCGGGGGTAATGAGCAGTTCTTC.

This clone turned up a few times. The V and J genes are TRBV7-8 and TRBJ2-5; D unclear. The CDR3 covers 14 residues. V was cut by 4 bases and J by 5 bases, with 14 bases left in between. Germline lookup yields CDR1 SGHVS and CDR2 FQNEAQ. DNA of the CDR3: TGTGCCAGCAGCTCCCTTGGTGGGCCGGAGACCCAGTACTTC. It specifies CASSSLGGPETQYF. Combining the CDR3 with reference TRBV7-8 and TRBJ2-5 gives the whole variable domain GAGVSQSPRYKVAKRGQDVALRCDPISGHVSLFWYQQALGQGPEFLTYFQNEAQLDKSGLPSDRFFAERPEGSVSTLKIQRTQQEDSAVYLCASSSLGGPETQYFGPGTRLLVL.

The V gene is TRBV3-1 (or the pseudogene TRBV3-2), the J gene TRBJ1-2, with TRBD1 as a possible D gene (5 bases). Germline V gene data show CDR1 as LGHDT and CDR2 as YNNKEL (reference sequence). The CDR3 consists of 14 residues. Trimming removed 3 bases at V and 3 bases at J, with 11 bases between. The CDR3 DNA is TGTGCCAGCAGCCAGCTCCCGACAGACTATGGCTACACCTTC. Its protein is CASSQLPTDYGYTF.

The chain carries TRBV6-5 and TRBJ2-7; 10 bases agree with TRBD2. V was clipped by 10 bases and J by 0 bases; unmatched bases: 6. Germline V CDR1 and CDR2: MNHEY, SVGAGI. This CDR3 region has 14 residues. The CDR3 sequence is CATKLAGHSYEQYF. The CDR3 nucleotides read TGTGCCACCAAACTAGCGGGGCACTCCTACGAGCAGTACTTC.

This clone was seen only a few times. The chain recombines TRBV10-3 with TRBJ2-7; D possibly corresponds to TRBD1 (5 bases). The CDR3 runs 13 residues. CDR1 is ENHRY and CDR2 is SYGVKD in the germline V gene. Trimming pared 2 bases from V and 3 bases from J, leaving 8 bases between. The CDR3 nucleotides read TGTGCCATCAGTGAGCACGACAGCTACGAGCAGTACTTC. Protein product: CAISEHDSYEQYF.

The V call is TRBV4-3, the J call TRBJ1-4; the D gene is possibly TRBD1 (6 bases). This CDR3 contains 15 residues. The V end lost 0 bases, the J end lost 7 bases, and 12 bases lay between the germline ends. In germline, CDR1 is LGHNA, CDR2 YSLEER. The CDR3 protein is CASSQDLGAFEKLFF. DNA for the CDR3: TGCGCCAGCAGCCAAGATTTGGGGGCGTTTGAAAAACTGTTTTTT.

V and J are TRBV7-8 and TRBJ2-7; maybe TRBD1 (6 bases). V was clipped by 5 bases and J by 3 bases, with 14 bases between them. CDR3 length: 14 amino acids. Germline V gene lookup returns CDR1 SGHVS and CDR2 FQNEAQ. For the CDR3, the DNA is TGTGCCAGCAGCCCCCCGGGACACCTCTACGAGCAGTACTTC. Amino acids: CASSPPGHLYEQYF.

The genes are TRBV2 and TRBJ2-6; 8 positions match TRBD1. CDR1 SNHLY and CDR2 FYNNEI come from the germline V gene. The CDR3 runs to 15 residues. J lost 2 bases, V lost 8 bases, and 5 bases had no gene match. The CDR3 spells CASGQTGAGANVLTF. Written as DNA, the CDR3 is TGTGCCAGCGGACAGACAGGGGCTGGGGCCAACGTCCTGACTTTC. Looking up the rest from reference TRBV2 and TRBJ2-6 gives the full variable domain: EPEVTQTPSHQVTQMGQEVILRCVPISNHLYFYWYRQILGQKVEFLVSFYNNEISEKSEIFDDQFSVERPDGSNFTLKIRSTKLEDSAMYFCASGQTGAGANVLTFGAGSRLTVL.

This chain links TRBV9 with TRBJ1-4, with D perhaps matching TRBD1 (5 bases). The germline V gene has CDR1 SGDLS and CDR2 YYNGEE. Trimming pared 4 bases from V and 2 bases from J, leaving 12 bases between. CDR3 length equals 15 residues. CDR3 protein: CASSSSGYTNEKLFF. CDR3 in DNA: TGTGCCAGCAGCTCCTCAGGGTACACTAATGAAAAACTGTTTTTT.

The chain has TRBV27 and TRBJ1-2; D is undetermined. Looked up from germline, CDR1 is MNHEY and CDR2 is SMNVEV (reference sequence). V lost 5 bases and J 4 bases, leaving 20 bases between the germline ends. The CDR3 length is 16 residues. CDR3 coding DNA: TGTGCCAGCAGTACGACGGGAAGGGAGAGGATCTATGGCTACACCTTC. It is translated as CASSTTGRERIYGYTF.

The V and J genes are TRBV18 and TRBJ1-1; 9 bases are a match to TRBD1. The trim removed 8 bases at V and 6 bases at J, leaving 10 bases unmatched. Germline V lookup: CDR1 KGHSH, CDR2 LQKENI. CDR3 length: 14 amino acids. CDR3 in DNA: TGTGCCAGCGCCCCCGGGACAGGGAGACCTGAAGCTTTCTTT. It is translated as CASAPGTGRPEAFF.

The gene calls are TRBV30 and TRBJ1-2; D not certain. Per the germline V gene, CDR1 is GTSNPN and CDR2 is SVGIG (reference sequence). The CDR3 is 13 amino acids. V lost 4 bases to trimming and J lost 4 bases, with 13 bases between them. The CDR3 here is CAWNSGIFYGYTF. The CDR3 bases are TGTGCCTGGAACTCGGGGATTTTCTATGGCTACACCTTC.

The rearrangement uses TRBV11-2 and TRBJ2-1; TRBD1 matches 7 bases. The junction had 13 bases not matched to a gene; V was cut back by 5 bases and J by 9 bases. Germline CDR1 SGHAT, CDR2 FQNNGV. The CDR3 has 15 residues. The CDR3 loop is CASSAGSTGEIEQFF. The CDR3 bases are TGTGCCAGCAGCGCAGGCAGCACAGGGGAGATTGAGCAGTTCTTC.

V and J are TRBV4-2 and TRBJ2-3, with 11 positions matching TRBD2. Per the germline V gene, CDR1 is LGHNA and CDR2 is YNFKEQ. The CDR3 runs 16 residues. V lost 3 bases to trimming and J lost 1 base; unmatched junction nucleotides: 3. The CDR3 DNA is TGTGCCAGCAGCCAGAAGACTAGCGGGGGCACAGATACGCAGTATTTT. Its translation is CASSQKTSGGTDTQYF.

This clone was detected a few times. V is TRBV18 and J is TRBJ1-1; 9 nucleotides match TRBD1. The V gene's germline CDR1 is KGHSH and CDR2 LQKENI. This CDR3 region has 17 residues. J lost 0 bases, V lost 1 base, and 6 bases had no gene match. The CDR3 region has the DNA TGTGCCAGCTCACCACGACGAGGACAGGGGATGAACACTGAAGCTTTCTTT. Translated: CASSPRRGQGMNTEAFF.

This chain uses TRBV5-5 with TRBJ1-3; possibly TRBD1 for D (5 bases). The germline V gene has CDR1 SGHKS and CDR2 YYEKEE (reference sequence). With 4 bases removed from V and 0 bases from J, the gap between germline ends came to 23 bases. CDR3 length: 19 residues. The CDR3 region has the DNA TGTGCCAGCAGCAGACAGTCTAACCCACCCGTCGTCTCTGGAAACACCATATATTTT. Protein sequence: CASSRQSNPPVVSGNTIYF.

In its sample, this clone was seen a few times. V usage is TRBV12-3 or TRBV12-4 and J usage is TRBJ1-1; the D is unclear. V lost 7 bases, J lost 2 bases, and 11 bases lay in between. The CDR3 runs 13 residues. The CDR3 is CASISDGNTEAFF. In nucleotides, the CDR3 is TGTGCCAGCATTAGCGACGGAAACACTGAAGCTTTCTTT.

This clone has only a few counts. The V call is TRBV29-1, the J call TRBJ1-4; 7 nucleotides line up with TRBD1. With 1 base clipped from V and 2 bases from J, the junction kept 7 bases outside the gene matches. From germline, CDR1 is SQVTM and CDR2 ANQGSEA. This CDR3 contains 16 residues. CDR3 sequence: CSVEGAPGQTNEKLFF. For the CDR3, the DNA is TGCAGCGTTGAAGGGGCCCCGGGACAGACTAATGAAAAACTGTTTTTT.

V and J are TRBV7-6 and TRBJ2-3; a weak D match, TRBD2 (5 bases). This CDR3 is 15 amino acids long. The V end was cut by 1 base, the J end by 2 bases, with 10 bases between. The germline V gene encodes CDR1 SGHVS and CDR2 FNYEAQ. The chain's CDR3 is CASSLEPGSTDTQYF. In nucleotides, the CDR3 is TGTGCCAGCAGCTTAGAGCCGGGATCCACAGATACGCAGTATTTT.

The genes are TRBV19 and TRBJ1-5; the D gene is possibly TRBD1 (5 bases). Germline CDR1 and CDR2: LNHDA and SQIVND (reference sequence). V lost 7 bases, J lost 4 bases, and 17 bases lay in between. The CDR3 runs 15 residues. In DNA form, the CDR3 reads TGTGCCAGTACCCTGGTCAGGGCGCGGAATCAGCCCCAGCATTTT. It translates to CASTLVRARNQPQHF. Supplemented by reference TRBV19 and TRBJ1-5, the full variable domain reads DGGITQSPKYLFRKEGQNVTLSCEQNLNHDAMYWYRQDPGQGLRLIYYSQIVNDFQKGDIAEGYSVSREKKESFPLTVTSAQKNPTAFYLCASTLVRARNQPQHFGDGTRLSIL.

DNA of the CDR3: TGTGCCACCAGTGGGGTTAGCGGGAGCTCCTACAATGAGCAGTTCTTC. Residues: CATSGVSGSSYNEQFF. The chain has TRBV24-1 and TRBJ2-1; 9 positions match TRBD2. Germline V gene lookup returns CDR1 KGHDR and CDR2 SFDVKD. The CDR3 is 16 residues long. Trimming removed 5 bases from V and 0 bases from J; junction bases left unmatched: 4.

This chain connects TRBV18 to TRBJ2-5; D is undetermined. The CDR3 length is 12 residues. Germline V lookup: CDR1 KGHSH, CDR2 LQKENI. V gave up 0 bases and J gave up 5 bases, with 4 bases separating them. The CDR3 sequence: CASSPPGETQYF. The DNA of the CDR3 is TGTGCCAGCTCACCACCGGGCGAGACCCAGTACTTC.

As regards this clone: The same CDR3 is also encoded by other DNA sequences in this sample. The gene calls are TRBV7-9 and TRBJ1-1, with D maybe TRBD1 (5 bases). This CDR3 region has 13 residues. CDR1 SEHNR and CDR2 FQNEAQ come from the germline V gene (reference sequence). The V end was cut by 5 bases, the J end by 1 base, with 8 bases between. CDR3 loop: CASSRTQNTEAFF. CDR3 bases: TGTGCCAGCAGCCGGACACAGAACACTGAAGCTTTCTTT.

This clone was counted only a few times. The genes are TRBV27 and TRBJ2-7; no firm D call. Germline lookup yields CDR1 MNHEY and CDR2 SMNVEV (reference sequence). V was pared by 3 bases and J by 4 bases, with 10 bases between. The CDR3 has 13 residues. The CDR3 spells CASSFRPRYEQYF. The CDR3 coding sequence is TGTGCCAGCAGTTTTCGCCCCCGGTACGAGCAGTACTTC.

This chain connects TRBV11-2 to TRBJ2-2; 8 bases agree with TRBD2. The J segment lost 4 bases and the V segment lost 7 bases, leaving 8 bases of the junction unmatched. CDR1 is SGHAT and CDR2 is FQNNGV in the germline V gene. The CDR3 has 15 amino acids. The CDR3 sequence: CASTGLAGFTGELFF. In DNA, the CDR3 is TGTGCCAGCACTGGGCTAGCGGGCTTCACCGGGGAGCTGTTTTTT.

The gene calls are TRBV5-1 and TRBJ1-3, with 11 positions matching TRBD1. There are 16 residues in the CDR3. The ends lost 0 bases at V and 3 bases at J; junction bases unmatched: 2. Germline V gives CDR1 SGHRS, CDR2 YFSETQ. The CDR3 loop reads CASSLEGQGDGNTIYF. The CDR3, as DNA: TGCGCCAGCAGCTTGGAGGGACAGGGGGATGGAAACACCATATATTTT.

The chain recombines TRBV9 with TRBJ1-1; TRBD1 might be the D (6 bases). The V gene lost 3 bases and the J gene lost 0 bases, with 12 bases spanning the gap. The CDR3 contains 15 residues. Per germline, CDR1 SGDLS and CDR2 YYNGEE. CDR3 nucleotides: TGTGCCAGCAGCGCTTCGGGACAAATGAACACTGAAGCTTTCTTT. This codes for CASSASGQMNTEAFF.

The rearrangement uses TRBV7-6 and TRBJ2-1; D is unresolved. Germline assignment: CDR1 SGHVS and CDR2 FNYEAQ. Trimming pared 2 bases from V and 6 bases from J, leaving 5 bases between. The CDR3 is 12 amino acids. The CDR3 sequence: CASSLRGNEQFF. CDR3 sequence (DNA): TGTGCCAGCAGCTTACGAGGCAATGAGCAGTTCTTC. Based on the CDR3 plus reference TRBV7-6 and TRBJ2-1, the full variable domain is GAGVSQSPRYKVTKRGQDVALRCDPISGHVSLYWYRQALGQGPEFLTYFNYEAQQDKSGLPNDRFSAERPEGSISTLTIQRTEQRDSAMYRCASSLRGNEQFFGPGTRLTVL.